This note documents a single T cell receptor beta chain sequence. The antigen remains undetermined. These data come from a study of human versus mouse CDR3 diversity and MHC coevolution. Study results and limitations: Human CDR3s averaged more deletions and insertions than mouse CDR3s. The lowest clonal inequality scores came from most of the three human donors.

Sorting isolated naive CD4 T cells lacking CD45RO and expressing CD62L. The assay was immunoSEQ multiplex PCR, and TCRdb's table has in-frame clones only and misses some. The data contain around 74,000 clones, about nine tenths of them singletons. V lost 2 bases, J lost 8 bases, and 4 bases stayed unmatched. Germline values: CDR1 SGHNT, CDR2 YYREEE (reference sequence). The CDR3 sequence is 13 residues long. Sequencing used naive CD4+ T cells from blood. Subset here: CD45RO-negative CD62L-positive naive CD4 T cells. The chain recombines TRBV5-4 with TRBJ2-1, with TRBD1 matching over 7 bases. The sequence was collected from a person between 30 and 69 years old in good health. CDR3 DNA sequence: TGTGCCAGCAGCTTTACAGGGGACGATGAGCAGTTCTTC. This translates into CASSFTGDDEQFF.